This TCR beta chain was identified in a study of Ad26.COV2.S vaccination and SARS-CoV-2 variants. Study background: Ad26.COV2.S was injected intramuscularly once or twice, 56 days apart.

The count of this clone is one. What it binds is not known. This sample's treatment: some 20 received Ad26.COV2.S at low or high dose, single or two shots; several received placebo; per-sample allocation not given. The investigators took samples on day 63 after the first vaccine or placebo injection. SARS-CoV-2 spike from the Wuhan strain was encoded by the vaccine, an Ad26 vector. The germline V and J ends were trimmed by 0 bases and 2 bases, with 7 bases remaining between them. The CDR3 runs to 15 residues. Germline V gives CDR1 KGHSH, CDR2 LQKENI. Sequencing used immunoSEQ multiplex PCR; TCRdb keeps in-frame clones, though not all of them. Among about 390,000 clones listed, 92% were seen once. The study, taken as a whole, reports: The TCR-based breadth and depth measures might underestimate overall T cell responses.

The sample in question was peripheral blood, obtained in a trial of Ad26.COV2.S vaccine versus placebo. V usage is TRBV18 and J usage is TRBJ1-4; D gene uncertain. The TCR comes from a person between 18 and 60 years old who received the Ad26.COV2.S COVID-19 vaccine or a placebo. The CDR3 bases are TGTGCCAGCTCACCACCCCATACGACTAATGAAAAACTGTTTTTT. It translates to CASSPPHTTNEKLFF.